This is a list of T cell receptor beta chains from one sample in a study of T-cell memory formation after mild COVID-19. A single record per CDR3 protein comes from TCRdb applying MiXCR to the 5' RACE reads. Of around 530,000 distinct CDR3 sequences in the sample, approximately 21% were seen once. The sequenced sample was PBMCs or a T cell subset sorted from them (not recorded which). These receptors were taken from an adult woman who had mild COVID-19 (a few samples of this study predate the infection). Cell type and time point are not known. Each CDR3 is given with its conserved first and last residue. D genes are given only for firm matches. Only some rows state a clone size, as once, few, many or a class for expanded clones.

abundance	v_gene	d_gene	j_gene	CDR3nt	CDR3aa
many	TRBV20-1	TRBD1	TRBJ2-7	TGCAGTGCTCGGACAGGGGGCTCGGAGCAGTACTTC	CSARTGGSEQYF
few	TRBV11-2	-	TRBJ2-2	TGTGCCAGCAGCGTACGATACCAGGGCGCCGGGGAGCTGTTTTTT	CASSVRYQGAGELFF
many	TRBV7-9	-	TRBJ2-6	TGTGCCAGCAGCGCTGAGAATGCTGGGGCCAACGTCCTGACTTTC	CASSAENAGANVLTF
-	TRBV29-1	-	TRBJ2-1	TGCAGCGGTGGGGGTTGGTCCGACCTCTCCTACAATGAGCAGTTCTTC	CSGGGWSDLSYNEQFF
-	TRBV2	-	TRBJ1-4	TGTGCCAGCAGCGGCACTTCGGGAGAAAAACTGTTTTTT	CASSGTSGEKLFF
-	TRBV29-1	TRBD1	TRBJ2-5	TGCAGCGTGACAGGGTCCCAAGAGACCCAGTACTTC	CSVTGSQETQYF
few	TRBV14	TRBD1	TRBJ1-2	TGTGCCAGCAGCCAAGTCGGGACAGGACGTTATGGCTACACCTTC	CASSQVGTGRYGYTF
few	TRBV7-3	TRBD2	TRBJ2-1	TGTGCCAGCAGCTGGACTAGCGGGGCTGGCAATGAGCAGTTCTTC	CASSWTSGAGNEQFF
few	TRBV11-2	TRBD1	TRBJ2-5	TGTGCCAGCAGCTTAGGGTCCGGGACAGGGGTCAAGACCCAGTACTTC	CASSLGSGTGVKTQYF
-	TRBV20-1	-	TRBJ2-7	TGCAGTGCTAGAGTGACAAAAGGATCCTACGAGCAGTACTTC	CSARVTKGSYEQYF
-	TRBV12-3/TRBV12-4	-	TRBJ1-5	TGTGCCAGCAGCCTAGCGGTGGACTCCCAGCATTTT	CASSLAVDSQHF
-	TRBV4-1	-	TRBJ2-7	TGCGCCAGCAGCCAAGATCAGGACTCCTACGAGCAGTACTTC	CASSQDQDSYEQYF
-	TRBV19	-	TRBJ1-2	TGTGCCAGTAGTATAGATGTTTTGACGGACAACTATGGCTACACCTTC	CASSIDVLTDNYGYTF
-	TRBV12-5	-	TRBJ2-2	TGTGCTAGTGGTTTGTCCATAGATGGCGGGGAGCTGTTTTTT	CASGLSIDGGELFF
-	TRBV27	TRBD1	TRBJ1-1	TGTGCCAGCAGTAAATTTGGACAGGGGAGTGAAGCTTTCTTT	CASSKFGQGSEAFF
-	TRBV29-1	-	TRBJ1-3	TGCAGCGTTGAAGGGGGGGGCACTCCTGGAAACACCATATATTTT	CSVEGGGTPGNTIYF
-	TRBV29-1	TRBD1	TRBJ2-7	TGCAGCGCCCGACGACAGGGGGCTGGCGAGCAGTACTTC	CSARRQGAGEQYF
-	TRBV6-5	TRBD1	TRBJ2-7	TGTGCCAGCAGTTACGGGGTGGACAGGGGTCCCTACGAGCAGTACTTC	CASSYGVDRGPYEQYF
few	TRBV7-2	-	TRBJ2-7	TGTGCCAGCAGCCCGGGACCCCAAGCGAGTCAGTACGAGCAGTACTTC	CASSPGPQASQYEQYF
-	TRBV15	TRBD1	TRBJ1-2	TGTGCCACCAGCAAAAAGGGGACAGTCTATGGCTACACCTTC	CATSKKGTVYGYTF
-	TRBV2	-	TRBJ2-3	TGTGCCAGCCAGCAGGAAGCGAGAACAGATACGCAGTATTTT	CASQQEARTDTQYF
-	TRBV20-1	TRBD2	TRBJ2-1	TGCAGTGCAAAGGCCCCCGGGGCTAGCGGGAGTGACGGTGAGCAGTTCTTC	CSAKAPGASGSDGEQFF
many	TRBV5-1	-	TRBJ2-7	TGCGCCAGCAGCCACCGCTCCCGGTTGGGCGAGCAGTACTTC	CASSHRSRLGEQYF
-	TRBV2	-	TRBJ1-4	TGTGCCAGCAGTGATTGGACAGCTCCTAATGAAAAACTGTTTTTT	CASSDWTAPNEKLFF
-	TRBV10-3	TRBD1	TRBJ2-7	TGTGCCATCAGTCCCGGGGCAGGGGGCGAGTCTCTCCAACAGTACTTC	CAISPGAGGESLQQYF
many	TRBV6-6	TRBD1	TRBJ1-6	TGTGCCAGCAGTTACTCCGGGACAGGGGGCTCACCCCTCCACTTT	CASSYSGTGGSPLHF
-	TRBV7-9	-	TRBJ2-5	TGTGCCAGCAGCTCTCCCCTGGTCCAAGAGACCCAGTACTTC	CASSSPLVQETQYF
-	TRBV18	-	TRBJ2-4	TGTGCCAGCTCACCCCCATCGGGACCCCGCCAGTACTTC	CASSPPSGPRQYF
few	TRBV4-1	-	TRBJ1-2	TGCGCCAGCAGCCAAGTAATACAGGGCCCTGGCTACACCTTC	CASSQVIQGPGYTF